This entry lists 4 T cell receptor beta chains sequenced from one sample in a study of T-cell reconstitution after alpha-beta-depleted transplantation in children. Preparation of the TCRbeta library involved a method that used unique molecular identifiers. TCRdb ran MiXCR on the PCR reads and lists one entry per CDR3 protein. The sample contains 700,000 to 850,000 distinct CDR3 sequences, about 15% of which appear only once. Specimen: PBMCs, mostly from graft donor cells, collected 360 days after TCRalphabeta/CD19-depleted stem cell transplant. Source of these receptors: a male patient younger than 18 who had a stem cell transplant for acute lymphoblastic leukemia, so the T cells may come from the graft donor.

The chain links TRBV5-1 to TRBJ2-5, with 9 bases matching TRBD2. The CDR3 length is 18 residues. Germline V gives CDR1 SGHRS, CDR2 YFSETQ. V lost 2 bases to trimming and J lost 4 bases; unmatched junction nucleotides: 15. CDR3 nucleotide sequence: TGCGCCAGCAGCTTTGCCCGCGCGGGAGGGAAAGGAGGAGAGACCCAGTACTTC. This gives the protein CASSFARAGGKGGETQYF. The full variable domain, its missing parts supplied by reference TRBV5-1 and TRBJ2-5, is KAGVTQTPRYLIKTRGQQVTLSCSPISGHRSVSWYQQTPGQGLQFLFEYFSETQRNKGNFPGRFSGRQFSNSRSEMNVSTLELGDSALYLCASSFARAGGKGGETQYFGPGTRLLVL.

This clonotype was picked up a small number of times. This chain joins TRBV5-1 and TRBJ2-7; D possibly corresponds to TRBD1 (5 bases). Germline V CDR1 and CDR2: SGHRS, YFSETQ. Deletions cut 5 bases from V and 1 base from J, with 19 bases between. This CDR3 has 16 residues. CDR3 bases: TGCGCCAGCAGGCCATTAGGGGATCCCCCTTCCTACGAGCAGTACTTC. Translation: CASRPLGDPPSYEQYF.

This clonotype came up a few times. V usage is TRBV4-1 and J usage is TRBJ2-1, with 10 bases fitting TRBD2. Looked up from germline, CDR1 is MGHRA and CDR2 is YSYEKL. The CDR3 extends over 16 amino acids. Unmatched junction bases numbered 6, after V lost 5 bases and J lost 2 bases. CDR3 protein: CASSWRLAGTYNEQFF. CDR3 nucleotide sequence: TGCGCCAGCAGCTGGCGACTAGCGGGCACCTACAATGAGCAGTTCTTC.

Only a few counts were recorded for this clonotype. The V call is TRBV21-1, the J call TRBJ2-1; the listed D gene, TRBD2, was not tested against the DNA. TRBV21-1 is shown as a pseudogene. The CDR3 has 15 amino acids. This CDR3 is CASSKGDYYYNEQFF. In DNA, the CDR3 is TGTGCCAGCAGCAAAGGAGACTACTACTACAATGAGCAGTTCTTC.